This T cell receptor (beta chain) comes out of a study of identical twins. Study findings and constraints: A lower insertion count was a feature of abundant cord blood beta clonotypes, with no such feature in memory repertoires.

TCRdb called the 5' RACE reads again in MiXCR, with one record for every CDR3 protein. Of 500,000 to 650,000 distinct CDR3 sequences listed, about 7% are singletons. This clonotype was detected a few times. Its antigen remains unknown. This sample also belongs to another study, concerning yellow fever vaccine responses in identical twins.

Sample: PBMCs. This sequence was found in a woman aged 18-29 years in good health.

CDR3 amino acids: CASSLGGGVSGNTIYF. Here the CDR3 DNA reads TGTGCCAGCAGCCTCGGCGGGGGTGTCTCTGGAAACACCATATATTTT. The genes are TRBV13 and TRBJ1-3; D is possibly TRBD1 (5 bases). This CDR3 is 16 amino acids long. Germline V gene data show CDR1 as PRHDT and CDR2 as FYEKMQ (reference sequence). Trimming shortened V by 5 bases and J by 0 bases, and 14 bases separated the two germline ends.